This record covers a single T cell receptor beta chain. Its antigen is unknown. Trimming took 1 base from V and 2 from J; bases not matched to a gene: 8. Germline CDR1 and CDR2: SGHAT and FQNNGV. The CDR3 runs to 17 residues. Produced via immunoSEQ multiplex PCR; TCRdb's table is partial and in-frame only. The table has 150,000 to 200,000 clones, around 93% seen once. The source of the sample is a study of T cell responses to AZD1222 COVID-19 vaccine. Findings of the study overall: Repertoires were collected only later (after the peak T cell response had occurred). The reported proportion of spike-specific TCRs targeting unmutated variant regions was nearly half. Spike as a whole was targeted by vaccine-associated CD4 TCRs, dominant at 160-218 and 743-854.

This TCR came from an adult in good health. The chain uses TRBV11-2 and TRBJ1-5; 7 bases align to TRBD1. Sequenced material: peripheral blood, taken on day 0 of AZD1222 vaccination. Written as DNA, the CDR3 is TGTGCCAGCAGCTTAGCGGCCCACACAGGGGGCAATCAGCCCCAGCATTTT. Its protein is CASSLAAHTGGNQPQHF.